Sequencing of this T cell receptor beta chain was carried out in a study of neurological immune-mediated disorders. CDR3 length equals 13 residues. Germline assignment: CDR1 SNHLY and CDR2 FYNNEI. V shed 11 bases and J shed 7 bases, with 21 bases lying between them. Stated time point: longitudinal time-point 1 (baseline). TCRdb redid the calling of the 5' RACE reads with MiXCR, one entry per CDR3 protein. The profile covers around 69,000 distinct CDR3 sequences, with approximately 10% appearing a single time and 9.5% to 10% taken by the ten largest. A word on this clonotype: The CDR3 does not end in the conserved phenylalanine or tryptophan, so this is likely a read error.

The sequenced material came from PBMCs. The sequence derives from a man aged 25 to 45 in good health. The chain is built from TRBV2 and TRBJ2-7; a possible D gene is TRBD2 (6 bases). In nucleotides, the CDR3 is TGTGCCGGGGAGGACTGGACCAATAGAGAGCAGTACTTA. Residues: CAGEDWTNREQYL.